The sequence of this T cell receptor (beta chain) was determined in a study of early stage breast cancer tumors. The protocol was immunoSEQ multiplex PCR, while the TCRdb copy is restricted to in-frame clones and leaves out a portion. This sample has almost 55,000 clones, with under 95% found just once. V gave up 2 bases and J gave up 8 bases, with 13 bases separating them. This CDR3 is 14 amino acids long. Germline CDR1 reads KGHSH; CDR2 reads LQKENI. This receptor was obtained from a person aged 70 to 85 with breast cancer. Sequences were obtained from blood. The chain couples TRBV18 to TRBJ2-1, with D perhaps TRBD1 (5 bases). Here the CDR3 DNA reads TGTGCCAGCTCACCAGAAACAGGCCTGGATGAGCAGTTCTTC. It is translated as CASSPETGLDEQFF.